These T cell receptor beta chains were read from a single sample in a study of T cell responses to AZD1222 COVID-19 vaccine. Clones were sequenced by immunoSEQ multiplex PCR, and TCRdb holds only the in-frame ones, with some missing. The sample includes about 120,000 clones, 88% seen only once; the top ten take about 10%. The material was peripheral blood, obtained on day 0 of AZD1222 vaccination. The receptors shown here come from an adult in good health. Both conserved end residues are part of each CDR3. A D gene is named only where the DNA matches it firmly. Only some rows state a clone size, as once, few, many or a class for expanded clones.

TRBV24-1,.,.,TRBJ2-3,TGTGCCACCAGTGACCGAGGAGATACGCAGTATTTT,CATSDRGDTQYF
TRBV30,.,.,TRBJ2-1,TGTGCCTGGAGTGTCTGGAAGACGAGCTCCTACAATGAGCAGTTCTTC,CAWSVWKTSSYNEQFF
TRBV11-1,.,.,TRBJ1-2,TGTGCCAGCAGCTTTGGCTTACAAGGTGTCTATGGCTACACCTTC,CASSFGLQGVYGYTF
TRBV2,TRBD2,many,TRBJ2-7,TGTGCCAGCAGCCCCGGGGGGGAGTTGGGCCACGAGCAGTACTTC,CASSPGGELGHEQYF
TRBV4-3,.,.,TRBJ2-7,TGCGCCAGCAGCCAGGACGTCAGCGCCAACTCCTACGAGCAGTACTTC,CASSQDVSANSYEQYF
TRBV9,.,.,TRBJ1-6,TGTGCCAGCAGCGTGGGGGACCCACAGGGAACCTTCTCACCCCTCCACTTT,CASSVGDPQGTFSPLHF
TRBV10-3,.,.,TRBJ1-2,TGTGCCATCACTCCGAACTCGGATTCTAAAGGCTACACCTTC,CAITPNSDSKGYTF
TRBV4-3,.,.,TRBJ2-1,TGCGCCAGCAGCCAAGGACCGGGAGTCACCTACAATGAGCAGTTCTTC,CASSQGPGVTYNEQFF
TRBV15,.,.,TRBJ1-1,TGTGCCACCAGCAGTCCCGCGGGCAATCAGGTGGTGGACACTGAAGCTTTCTTT,CATSSPAGNQVVDTEAFF
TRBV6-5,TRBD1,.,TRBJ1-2,TGTGCCAGCAGCGACCCGGGACAGGGGAACTATGGCTACACCTTC,CASSDPGQGNYGYTF
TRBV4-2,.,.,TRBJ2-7,TGTGCCAGCAGCCAGACGAAGGGGACTTCCTACGAGCAGTACTTC,CASSQTKGTSYEQYF
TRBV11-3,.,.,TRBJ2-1,TGTGCCAGCAGCTTGACCGACCGGGCGGAGCAGTTCTTC,CASSLTDRAEQFF
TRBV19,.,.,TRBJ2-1,TGTGCCAGTAGTAGCGGGGCGGTTTCCCGTGATGAGCAGTTCTTC,CASSSGAVSRDEQFF
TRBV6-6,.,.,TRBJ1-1,TGTGCCAGCAGTTATCAGGGGATGAACACTGAAGCTTTCTTT,CASSYQGMNTEAFF
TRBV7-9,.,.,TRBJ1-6,TGTGCCAGCAGGAAGGGGGAAGCGAATAATTCACCCCTCCACTTT,CASRKGEANNSPLHF
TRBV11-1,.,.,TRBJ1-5,TGTGCCAGCAGCTTAGGGGGGGATCAGCCCCAGCATTTT,CASSLGGDQPQHF
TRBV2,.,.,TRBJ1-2,TGTGCCAGCAGTGGCGACAGCGCTAACTATGGCTACACCTTC,CASSGDSANYGYTF
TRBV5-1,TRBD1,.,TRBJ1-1,TGCGCCAGCAGATCCACAGGGGGGAGGACGGGGACTGAAGCTTTCTTT,CASRSTGGRTGTEAFF
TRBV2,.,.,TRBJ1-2,TGTGCCAGCAGTGAACAGGGTACGAACTATGGCTACACCTTC,CASSEQGTNYGYTF
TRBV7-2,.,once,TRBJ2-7,TGTGCCAGCAGCTTAGGGCTACGCTCCTACGAGCAGTACTTC,CASSLGLRSYEQYF
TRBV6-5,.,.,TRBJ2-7,TGTGCCAGCAGTTACTCGACCTTCTACGAGCAGTACTTC,CASSYSTFYEQYF
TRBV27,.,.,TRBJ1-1,TGTGCCAGCAGTTTTTTAGGGAGGTACACTGAAGCTTTCTTT,CASSFLGRYTEAFF
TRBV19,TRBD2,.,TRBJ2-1,TGTGCCAGTAGGGTGGCGGCTAGCGGACTCTACAATGAGCAGTTCTTC,CASRVAASGLYNEQFF
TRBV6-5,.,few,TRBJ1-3,TGTGCCAGCAGAAGGGACGGAAACTCTGGAAACACCATATATTTT,CASRRDGNSGNTIYF
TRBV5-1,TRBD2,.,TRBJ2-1,TGCGCCAGCACCCACGGGGCTAGCGGGGGCGTTGAGCAGTTCTTC,CASTHGASGGVEQFF
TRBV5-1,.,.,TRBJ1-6,TGCGCCAGCAGCTACACACAGGGAGGGCCTGGAGGATCACCCCTCCACTTT,CASSYTQGGPGGSPLHF
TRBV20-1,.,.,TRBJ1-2,TGCAGTGCTTCCGACAGTTCGGGCTACACCTTC,CSASDSSGYTF
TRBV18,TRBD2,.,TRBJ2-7,TGTGCCAGCTCACCAACTAGCGGGGGGCCTGAGCAGTACTTC,CASSPTSGGPEQYF